Below are 19 T cell receptor beta chains sequenced from a single sample in a study of blood T cell repertoires in COVID-19. Sequencing was performed with immunoSEQ multiplex PCR; in TCRdb, only in-frame clones are kept and a portion is missing. The sample carries 95,000 to 120,000 clones, about 85% recorded once. The sample was peripheral blood. The receptors come from a human donor in a cohort sampled during active COVID-19.

This clone has a handful of counts. The V call is TRBV10-3, the J call TRBJ1-6; D may be TRBD1 (6 bases). The CDR3 runs 14 residues. V dropped 0 bases and J dropped 7 bases, with 7 bases sitting between them. Germline CDR1 ENHRY, CDR2 SYGVKD. The CDR3 sequence: CAISESTGNSPLHF. The CDR3 DNA reads as TGTGCCATCAGTGAGTCGACAGGAAATTCACCCCTCCACTTT.

The chain has TRBV5-1 and TRBJ1-6, with TRBD1 identical over 9 bases. The CDR3 has 15 amino acids. Germline CDR1 SGHRS, CDR2 YFSETQ. V was pared by 4 bases and J by 4 bases, with 3 bases of the junction left unmatched. The CDR3, as DNA: TGCGCCAGCAGCACCGGGACAGGGTATAATTCACCCCTCCACTTT. Encoded protein: CASSTGTGYNSPLHF.

This chain uses TRBV7-9 with TRBJ1-2; 12 nucleotides agree with TRBD1. The CDR3 has 15 residues. The germline CDR1 and CDR2 sequences are SEHNR and FQNEAQ (reference sequence). After removal of 5 bases from V and 4 bases from J, the junction contained 5 bases not matched to a gene. CDR3 nucleotides: TGTGCCAGCAGCCAGGGACAGGGGGCCCTCTATGGCTACACCTTC. Translating gives CASSQGQGALYGYTF.

This clone has just one count. The rearrangement uses TRBV29-1 and TRBJ2-1; the match to TRBD2 covers 8 bases. V dropped 6 bases and J dropped 0; count of bases not matched to a gene: 7. Germline lookup yields CDR1 SQVTM and CDR2 ANQGSEA. The CDR3 contains 15 residues. CDR3 bases: TGCAGCGTGCCGGGGGGGGGCGCCTCCTACAATGAGCAGTTCTTC. Protein product: CSVPGGGASYNEQFF.

In this sample, this clone turned up once. The rearrangement uses TRBV7-6 and TRBJ1-6; 9 bases fit TRBD1. The length of the CDR3 is 15 residues. The V gene's germline CDR1 is SGHVS and CDR2 FNYEAQ. With 1 base clipped from V and 14 bases from J, the junction kept 9 bases outside the gene matches. The CDR3 coding sequence is TGTGCCAGCAGCTTAGGGACAGGGGAAGTTGTGGCCCTCCACTTT. Translation gives CASSLGTGEVVALHF.

This clone was found once. V and J are TRBV5-4 and TRBJ2-7, with TRBD2 matching over 11 bases. The V and J ends lost 3 bases and 2 bases, in that order; junction bases with no gene match: 13. This CDR3 spans 18 amino acids. Germline CDR1 is SGHNT and CDR2 is YYREEE (reference sequence). CDR3: CASSSVPGLAVRPYEQYF. DNA of the CDR3: TGTGCCAGCAGCTCGGTCCCGGGACTAGCGGTCCGACCCTACGAGCAGTACTTC.

This clone was counted once. The chain employs TRBV5-1 and TRBJ2-7; D unclear. Germline V gene data show CDR1 as SGHRS and CDR2 as YFSETQ. There are 14 residues in the CDR3. With 2 bases removed from V and 3 bases from J, the gap between germline ends came to 12 bases. CDR3 sequence (DNA): TGCGCCAGCAGCTTCGAGTTCCCCATCTACGAGCAGTACTTC. It specifies CASSFEFPIYEQYF.

The sample holds one count of this clone. Other nucleotide sequences in the sample specify the same CDR3. This sequence joins TRBV5-1 and TRBJ2-3; D is ambiguous. The germline V gene encodes CDR1 SGHRS and CDR2 YFSETQ. The CDR3 is 14 residues long. Trimming pared 0 bases from V and 2 bases from J, leaving 7 bases between. DNA of the CDR3: TGCGCCAGCAGCTTGGGTCAGTCCACAGATACGCAGTATTTT. It translates to CASSLGQSTDTQYF.

The CDR3 loop reads CASSRPQQGKETQYF. As DNA, the CDR3 is TGTGCCAGCAGCCGGCCCCAACAGGGGAAGGAGACCCAGTACTTC. The chain couples TRBV3-1 (or the pseudogene TRBV3-2) to TRBJ2-5, with 7 bases fitting TRBD1. V gave up 4 bases and J gave up 5 bases; unmatched junction bases: 10. The CDR3 extends over 15 amino acids. Germline V gene lookup returns CDR1 LGHDT and CDR2 YNNKEL (reference sequence).

The CDR3, as DNA: TGTGCCAGCAGCCGTCGACAGGGTGTAACTGAAGCTTTCTTT. Translation gives CASSRRQGVTEAFF. This chain links TRBV5-4 with TRBJ1-1; TRBD1 matches 7 bases. Germline trimming cut 4 bases from V and 5 bases from J; bases unmatched to any gene: 8. Per germline, CDR1 SGHNT and CDR2 YYREEE (reference sequence). This CDR3 contains 14 residues.

The J gene is TRBJ1-6, the V gene TRBV6-2 or TRBV6-3, with 7 bases fitting TRBD1. Germline lookup yields CDR1 MNHEY and CDR2 SVGEGT. V trimming: 4 bases; J trimming: 7 bases; junction bases outside the gene matches: 7. CDR3 size: 15 residues. In nucleotides, the CDR3 is TGTGCCAGCAGTTTTCGACAGGGTAGGAATTCACCCCTCCACTTT. Encoded protein: CASSFRQGRNSPLHF.

CDR3 region: CASRPGVAGGLDTQYF. The CDR3 nucleotides read TGTGCCAGCAGGCCGGGGGTAGCGGGGGGCCTAGATACGCAGTATTTT. The V call is TRBV25-1, the J call TRBJ2-3, with TRBD2 identical over 10 bases. The CDR3 consists of 16 residues. Losses at the gene ends were 6 bases for V and 5 bases for J; bases not matched to a gene: 11. Germline-derived CDR1 and CDR2 are MGHDK and SYGVNS.

The genes are TRBV30 and TRBJ2-7; no firm D call. CDR3 size: 14 residues. V lost 0 bases and J lost 0, with 9 bases in between. Looked up from germline, CDR1 is GTSNPN and CDR2 is SVGIG (reference sequence). CDR3 bases: TGTGCCTGGAGTGTATCCCTAAGCTCCTACGAGCAGTACTTC. It yields the protein CAWSVSLSSYEQYF.

CDR3 loop: CASSQDRGLLYGYTF. CDR3 bases: TGCGCCAGCAGCCAAGATAGGGGACTCCTCTATGGCTACACCTTC. This chain joins TRBV4-3 and TRBJ1-2; perhaps TRBD1 as D (5 bases). Germline values: CDR1 LGHNA, CDR2 YSLEER. The CDR3 sequence is 15 residues long. V dropped 0 bases and J dropped 4 bases, with 12 bases sitting between them.

The rearrangement joins TRBV6-2 or TRBV6-3 to TRBJ2-7; D perhaps matches TRBD1 (5 bases). This CDR3 is built from 15 residues. The ends were cut back, 6 bases at V and 0 bases at J, with 15 bases in the middle. Germline V CDR1 and CDR2: MNHEY, SVGEGT. The CDR3 spells CASSPTDSYSYEQYF. Here the CDR3 DNA reads TGTGCCAGCAGCCCTACCGACAGCTACTCCTACGAGCAGTACTTC.

The rearrangement uses TRBV10-3 and TRBJ1-1; possibly TRBD1 for D (6 bases). From germline, CDR1 is ENHRY and CDR2 SYGVKD. Trimming pared 0 bases from V and 5 bases from J, leaving 13 bases between. CDR3 length equals 15 residues. Here the CDR3 reads CAISESGGEVTEAFF. DNA for the CDR3: TGTGCCATCAGTGAGTCAGGGGGGGAAGTTACTGAAGCTTTCTTT.

V usage is TRBV19 and J usage is TRBJ1-2; TRBD1 might be the D (5 bases). The V and J ends lost 3 bases and 8 bases respectively, with 19 bases between them. The CDR3 loop spans 15 amino acids. Germline values: CDR1 LNHDA, CDR2 SQIVND (reference sequence). The CDR3, as DNA: TGTGCCAGTAGTATGGGGGAGGAGCAGGGTCAAGGCTACACCTTC. This gives the protein CASSMGEEQGQGYTF.

The V and J genes are TRBV7-6 and TRBJ1-4; D unclear. V lost 1 base, J lost 5 bases, and 5 bases lay in between. The CDR3 runs to 13 residues. Germline V gene data show CDR1 as SGHVS and CDR2 as FNYEAQ. The CDR3 loop is CASSLGQNEKLFF. CDR3 nucleotides: TGTGCCAGCAGCTTAGGACAAAATGAAAAACTGTTTTTT.

The genes are TRBV19 and TRBJ1-6, with a weak D call TRBD1 (5 bases). Germline-derived CDR1 and CDR2 are LNHDA and SQIVND (reference sequence). Trimming shortened V by 3 bases and J by 0 bases, and 12 bases separated the two germline ends. The CDR3 has 17 amino acids. The CDR3 bases are TGTGCCAGTAGTATCTCCAGGGAGGGCTCCTATAATTCACCCCTCCACTTT. Its protein product is CASSISREGSYNSPLHF.